This T cell receptor (beta chain) emerged from a study of blood T cell repertoires in COVID-19. The wider study: Sources were T cells, B-cell-depleted T cells, or PBMCs; the material itself was cDNA or gDNA.

Trimming removed 1 base at V and 1 base at J, with 9 bases between. The V gene's germline CDR1 is SGHTA and CDR2 FQGTGA. CDR3 length: 15 residues. Authors' data handling: Reference gene primer amplification gave nucleated cell count estimates. Some clones are missing from TCRdb's copy, which holds only in-frame ones; the method was immunoSEQ multiplex PCR. That table furnishes V, J and clone size, whereas the DNA furnished D and trimming. The sample contains approximately 210,000 clones, around 90% of which appear only once. The chain uses TRBV7-3 and TRBJ2-3, with D possibly being TRBD2 (6 bases). The sequence came from a man under 40 with acute or convalescent COVID-19. The sequencing sample was made of peripheral blood. The CDR3 region has the DNA TGTGCCAGCAGCTTAATGGGACTTCGCACAGATACGCAGTATTTT. Protein: CASSLMGLRTDTQYF. Full variable domain (outside the CDR3, taken from reference TRBV7-3 and TRBJ2-3): GAGVSQTPSNKVTEKGKYVELRCDPISGHTALYWYRQSLGQGPEFLIYFQGTGAADDSGLPNDRFFAVRPEGSVSTLKIQRTERGDSAVYLCASSLMGLRTDTQYFGPGTRLTVL.